The clone carrying this T cell receptor beta chain was seen ten or more times. This specimen belongs to a study of identical twins. A universal primer site came from template switching; cDNA carried unique molecular identifiers. TCRdb called the 5' RACE reads again in MiXCR, with one record for every CDR3 protein. The sample shows approximately 700,000 distinct CDR3 sequences, roughly 6% of them seen only once. V gave up 5 bases and J gave up 3 bases; unmatched junction bases: 6. CDR1 and CDR2 (germline): SEHNR, FQNEAQ (reference sequence). The CDR3 is 14 residues long. The chain joins TRBV7-9 to TRBJ1-1; TRBD1 aligns across 7 bases. Material for sequencing was naive T cells sorted from blood. The TCR sequence derives from a man between 18 and 35 years old in good health. The chain's CDR3 is CASSLRGGDTEAFF. For the CDR3, the DNA is TGTGCCAGCAGCCTCAGGGGGGGGGACACTGAAGCTTTCTTT.